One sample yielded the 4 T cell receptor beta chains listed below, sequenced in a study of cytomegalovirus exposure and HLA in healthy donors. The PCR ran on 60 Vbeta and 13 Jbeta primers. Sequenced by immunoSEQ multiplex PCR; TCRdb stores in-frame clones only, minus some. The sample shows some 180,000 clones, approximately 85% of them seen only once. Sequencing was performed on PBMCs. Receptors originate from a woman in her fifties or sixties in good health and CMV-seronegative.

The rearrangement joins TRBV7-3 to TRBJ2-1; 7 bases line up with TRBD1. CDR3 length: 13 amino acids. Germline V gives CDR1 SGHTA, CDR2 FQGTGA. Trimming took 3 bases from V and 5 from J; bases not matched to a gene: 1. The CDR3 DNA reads TGTGCCAGCAGCTTGGACAGGAACAATGAGCAGTTCTTC. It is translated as CASSLDRNNEQFF.

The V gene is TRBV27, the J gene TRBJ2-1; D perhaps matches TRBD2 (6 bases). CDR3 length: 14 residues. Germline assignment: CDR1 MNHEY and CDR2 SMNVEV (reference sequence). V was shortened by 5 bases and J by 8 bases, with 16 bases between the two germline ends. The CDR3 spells CASSPREFSHEQFF. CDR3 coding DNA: TGTGCCAGCAGTCCCCGGGAGTTTTCCCATGAGCAGTTCTTC.

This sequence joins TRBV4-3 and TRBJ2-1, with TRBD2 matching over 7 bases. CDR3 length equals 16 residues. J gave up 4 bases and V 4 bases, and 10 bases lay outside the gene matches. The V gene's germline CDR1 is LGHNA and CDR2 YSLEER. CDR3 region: CASSPKIAGSYNEQFF. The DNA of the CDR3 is TGCGCCAGCAGCCCAAAAATAGCGGGTTCATACAATGAGCAGTTCTTC.

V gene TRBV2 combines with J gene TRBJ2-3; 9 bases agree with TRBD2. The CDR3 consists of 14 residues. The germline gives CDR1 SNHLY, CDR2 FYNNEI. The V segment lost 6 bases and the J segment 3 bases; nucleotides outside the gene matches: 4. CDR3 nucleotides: TGTGCCAGCAGAGGCGGGAGGGTAACAGATACGCAGTATTTT. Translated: CASRGGRVTDTQYF.